This entry concerns a single TCR beta chain. With V trimmed by 0 bases and J by 3 bases, 4 bases remained unmatched. The CDR3 totals 15 residues. The germline gives CDR1 SGHNT, CDR2 YYREEE (reference sequence). The data stem from a study of blood T cell repertoires in COVID-19. On the study more broadly: T cells, B-cell-depleted T cells, or PBMCs provided the cDNA or gDNA that served as material.

Authors' processing steps: Reference gene primer amplification gave nucleated cell count estimates. Sequenced by immunoSEQ multiplex PCR; TCRdb stores in-frame clones only, minus some. V and J calls and clone size come straight from that table; D and trimming were deduced from the DNA. The repertoire consists of some 120,000 clones, with about 89% occurring once and the leading ten covering under 20%. This sequence joins TRBV5-4 and TRBJ2-7; 9 bases are shared with TRBD1. Material: peripheral blood. The sequence was collected from a human donor with acute or convalescent COVID-19. The donor label of this sample is uncertain. The CDR3 reads CASSLDRGHFYEQYF. The CDR3 DNA reads TGTGCCAGCAGCTTGGACAGGGGGCATTTCTACGAGCAGTACTTC.